A selection of T cell receptor beta chains follows, all from one sample in a study of T cell responses to AZD1222 COVID-19 vaccine. The protocol was immunoSEQ multiplex PCR, while the TCRdb copy is restricted to in-frame clones and leaves out a portion. Here the sample spans roughly 100,000 clones, 82% being singletons. Sequenced here: peripheral blood, sampled on day 0 of AZD1222 vaccination. The receptors were sampled from an adult in good health. CDR3s include the opening cysteine and the closing phenylalanine or tryptophan. The order of the fields is D gene, clone size, V gene, J gene, CDR3 protein, CDR3 DNA. A D gene is named only where the DNA matches it firmly. Not all rows give a size; the values are once, few, many and, for expanded clones, a class.

D: .; size: .; V: TRBV2; J: TRBJ1-1; CDR3: CASMAGLNTEAFF; DNA: TGTGCCAGCATGGCGGGGTTGAACACTGAAGCTTTCTTT
D: .; size: .; V: TRBV4-2; J: TRBJ1-4; CDR3: CASSQNPRESEKLFF; DNA: TGTGCCAGCAGCCAAAATCCCAGGGAGAGTGAAAAACTGTTTTTT
D: TRBD2; size: .; V: TRBV2; J: TRBJ2-1; CDR3: CASSEAGTSGIVPFF; DNA: TGTGCCAGCAGTGAAGCTGGGACTAGCGGGATCGTTCCGTTCTTC
D: TRBD2; size: .; V: TRBV14; J: TRBJ2-1; CDR3: CASSRLGSGGAYNEQFF; DNA: TGTGCCAGCAGCCGGCTCGGTAGCGGGGGCGCCTACAATGAGCAGTTCTTC
D: TRBD2; size: .; V: TRBV7-2; J: TRBJ2-3; CDR3: CASSLVASGGYDTQYF; DNA: TGTGCCAGCAGCTTAGTGGCTAGCGGGGGATATGATACGCAGTATTTT
D: TRBD1; size: .; V: TRBV2; J: TRBJ2-3; CDR3: CASSGGGTGGAKGYF; DNA: TGTGCCAGCAGTGGTGGTGGGACAGGGGGCGCGAAGGGGTATTTT
D: .; size: .; V: TRBV2; J: TRBJ1-5; CDR3: CASSEEGISNQPQHF; DNA: TGTGCCAGCAGTGAAGAGGGAATTTCCAATCAGCCCCAGCATTTT
D: TRBD1; size: .; V: TRBV27; J: TRBJ1-1; CDR3: CASTPWGTDEAFF; DNA: TGTGCCAGCACTCCCTGGGGGACAGACGAAGCTTTCTTT
D: .; size: .; V: TRBV11-2; J: TRBJ1-4; CDR3: CASSQSVGGTNEKLFF; DNA: TGTGCCAGCAGCCAAAGCGTGGGGGGAACTAATGAAAAACTGTTTTTT
D: TRBD1; size: once; V: TRBV7-6; J: TRBJ1-2; CDR3: CASSLDRGRLYGYTF; DNA: TGTGCCAGCAGCCTCGACAGGGGGCGTCTCTATGGCTACACCTTC
D: .; size: .; V: TRBV12-3/TRBV12-4; J: TRBJ2-1; CDR3: CASSYGNEQFF; DNA: TGTGCCAGCTCTTACGGGAATGAGCAGTTCTTC
D: .; size: .; V: TRBV29-1; J: TRBJ2-1; CDR3: CSVEDLGLGGNEQFF; DNA: TGCAGCGTTGAAGATCTGGGGTTGGGCGGGAATGAGCAGTTCTTC
D: .; size: .; V: TRBV2; J: TRBJ1-6; CDR3: CASSGSSWGTGSPLHF; DNA: TGTGCCAGCAGTGGGAGTAGTTGGGGGACCGGTTCACCCCTCCACTTT
D: .; size: .; V: TRBV6-5; J: TRBJ1-1; CDR3: CASSYGGDTEAFF; DNA: TGTGCCAGCAGTTATGGGGGGGACACTGAAGCTTTCTTT
D: TRBD1; size: .; V: TRBV28; J: TRBJ1-1; CDR3: CASSLNTGGNTEAFF; DNA: TGTGCCAGCAGTTTAAATACAGGGGGGAACACTGAAGCTTTCTTT
D: .; size: many; V: TRBV19; J: TRBJ2-3; CDR3: CASSIQDWGTDTQYF; DNA: TGTGCCAGTAGTATTCAGGATTGGGGCACAGATACGCAGTATTTT
D: .; size: .; V: TRBV9; J: TRBJ1-2; CDR3: CASSLSRGVNYGYTF; DNA: TGTGCCAGCAGTCTTAGTAGAGGGGTTAACTATGGCTACACCTTC
D: .; size: .; V: TRBV9; J: TRBJ2-6; CDR3: CASSVVGPGANVLTF; DNA: TGTGCCAGCAGCGTAGTGGGGCCTGGGGCCAACGTCCTGACTTTC
D: .; size: .; V: TRBV7-2; J: TRBJ2-1; CDR3: CASSPGGAYNEQFF; DNA: TGTGCCAGCAGCCCCGGGGGAGCCTACAATGAGCAGTTCTTC
D: TRBD1; size: .; V: TRBV7-8; J: TRBJ2-3; CDR3: CASSLGVLGTGPHADTQYF; DNA: TGTGCCAGCAGCTTAGGGGTACTAGGGACAGGACCCCATGCGGATACGCAGTATTTT
D: .; size: .; V: TRBV7-6; J: TRBJ1-1; CDR3: CASSPGRGLTEAFF; DNA: TGTGCCAGCAGCCCGGGACGGGGACTCACTGAAGCTTTCTTT
D: TRBD1; size: .; V: TRBV7-2; J: TRBJ1-1; CDR3: CASSPRQGAEAFF; DNA: TGTGCCAGCAGCCCCCGACAGGGTGCTGAAGCTTTCTTT
D: .; size: .; V: TRBV7-8; J: TRBJ2-1; CDR3: CASTTPIQLYNEQFF; DNA: TGTGCCAGCACGACCCCCATACAGTTATACAATGAGCAGTTCTTC
D: .; size: few; V: TRBV6-6; J: TRBJ1-2; CDR3: CASSFTGTAGYTF; DNA: TGTGCCAGCAGTTTTACGGGTACGGCTGGCTACACCTTC
D: TRBD1; size: .; V: TRBV25-1; J: TRBJ1-5; CDR3: CASSGTGSQPQHF; DNA: TGTGCCAGCAGCGGGACAGGGTCCCAGCCCCAGCATTTT
D: .; size: .; V: TRBV1; J: TRBJ2-7; CDR3: CTSSQVGQAFSYEQYF; DNA: TGCACCAGCAGCCAAGTTGGCCAGGCCTTTTCCTACGAGCAGTACTTC
D: .; size: .; V: TRBV9; J: TRBJ1-4; CDR3: CASSEGRTTNEKLFF; DNA: TGTGCCAGCAGCGAGGGCAGAACAACTAATGAAAAACTGTTTTTT
D: .; size: few; V: TRBV2; J: TRBJ1-2; CDR3: CASSEGRGAIGYTF; DNA: TGTGCCAGCAGTGAAGGGCGGGGGGCGATTGGCTACACCTTC